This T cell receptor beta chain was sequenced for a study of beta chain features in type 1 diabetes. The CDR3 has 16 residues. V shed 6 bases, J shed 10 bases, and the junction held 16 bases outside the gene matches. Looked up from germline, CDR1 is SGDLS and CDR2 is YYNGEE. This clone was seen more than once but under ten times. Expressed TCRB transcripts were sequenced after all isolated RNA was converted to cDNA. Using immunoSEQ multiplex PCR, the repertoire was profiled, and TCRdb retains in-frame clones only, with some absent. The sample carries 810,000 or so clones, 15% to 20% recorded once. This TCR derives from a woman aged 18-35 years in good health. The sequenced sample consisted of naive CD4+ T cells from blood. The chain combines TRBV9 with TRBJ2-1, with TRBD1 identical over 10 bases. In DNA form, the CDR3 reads TGTGCCAGCACCACCACCGGGACAGGGGCTAAGGGGGAGCAGTTCTTC. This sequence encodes CASTTTGTGAKGEQFF. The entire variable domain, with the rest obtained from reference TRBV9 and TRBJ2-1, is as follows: DSGVTQTPKHLITATGQRVTLRCSPRSGDLSVYWYQQSLDQGLQFLIQYYNGEERAKGNILERFSAQQFPDLHSELNLSSLELGDSALYFCASTTTGTGAKGEQFFGPGTRLTVL.